The 3 T cell receptor beta chains presented below share a single source sample, sequenced in a study of blood T cells in healthy people across ages. Using a J-beta primer mix together with a sample-barcoded 5' primer, a second PCR was run for about 6 to 12 cycles. One entry per CDR3 protein results from TCRdb running MiXCR on the 5' RACE reads. The data show hundreds of thousands of distinct CDR3 sequences, with more than 50% seen just once and roughly 25% held by the top ten. The sequencing input was blood. These receptors all come from a man aged 35-49 years in good health.

The rearrangement links TRBV7-9 to TRBJ2-1; D not certain. Germline CDR1 is SEHNR and CDR2 is FQNEAQ (reference sequence). This CDR3 has 15 amino acids. V lost 5 bases, J lost 6 bases, and 17 bases lay in between. In DNA form, the CDR3 reads TGTGCCAGCAGCCCCATCGGGCCTGCTGTCAATGAGCAGTTCTTC. Its translation: CASSPIGPAVNEQFF. Supplemented by reference TRBV7-9 and TRBJ2-1, the full variable domain reads DTGVSQNPRHKITKRGQNVTFRCDPISEHNRLYWYRQTLGQGPEFLTYFQNEAQLEKSRLLSDRFSAERPKGSFSTLEIQRTEQGDSAMYLCASSPIGPAVNEQFFGPGTRLTVL.

The J gene is TRBJ1-5, the V gene TRBV2; D unclear. The germline V gene encodes CDR1 SNHLY and CDR2 FYNNEI. V lost 4 bases, J lost 6 bases, and 7 bases lay in between. This CDR3 spans 12 amino acids. The CDR3 spells CASSASLQPQHF. CDR3 bases: TGTGCCAGCAGTGCCTCCCTTCAGCCCCAGCATTTT.

The chain employs TRBV21-1 and TRBJ2-5; the D call in the table, TRBD2, was not verified against the DNA. TRBV21-1 is an annotated pseudogene. CDR3 size: 14 residues. DNA of the CDR3: TGTGCCAGCAGCAAAGCGCACGGAGGGGAGACCCAGTACTTC. Its translation: CASSKAHGGETQYF.